The rows below give T cell receptor beta chains drawn from one sample of a study of OX40 agonist ivuxolimab in advanced cancers. The data were produced by immunoSEQ multiplex PCR, yet TCRdb's version contains in-frame clones alone and is incomplete. The sample lists about 59,000 clones; about 91% were seen once. Material: CD4+ or CD8+ T cells sorted from blood, obtained in a trial of the OX40 agonist ivuxolimab. These receptor sequences come from an adult with an advanced solid tumor such as melanoma, head and neck, liver or kidney cancer. CDR3s include the opening cysteine and the closing phenylalanine or tryptophan. A D gene is named only where the DNA matches it firmly. Clone sizes are given selectively: once, few, many, or a class where the clone is expanded.

CDR3aa: CASSQDLGSNEQFF
CDR3nt: TGCGCCAGCAGCCAAGATCTGGGCAGCAATGAGCAGTTCTTC
abundance: .
v_gene: TRBV4-1
len: 14
j_gene: TRBJ2-1
d_gene: .

CDR3aa: CASSLRVGRGETQYF
CDR3nt: TGTGCCAGCAGCTTAAGGGTTGGACGTGGGGAGACCCAGTACTTC
abundance: few
v_gene: TRBV7-9
len: 15
j_gene: TRBJ2-5
d_gene: .

CDR3aa: CASSLRTSGKYNEQFF
CDR3nt: TGTGCCAGCAGTTTACGGACTAGCGGGAAGTACAATGAGCAGTTCTTC
abundance: .
v_gene: TRBV27
len: 16
j_gene: TRBJ2-1
d_gene: TRBD2

CDR3aa: CASSLDLSSYNEQFF
CDR3nt: TGTGCCAGCAGTCTTGACCTGAGCTCCTACAATGAGCAGTTCTTC
abundance: .
v_gene: TRBV28
len: 15
j_gene: TRBJ2-1
d_gene: .

CDR3aa: CASSIGEAEQFF
CDR3nt: TGTGCCAGTAGTATAGGAGAAGCTGAGCAGTTCTTC
abundance: .
v_gene: TRBV19
len: 12
j_gene: TRBJ2-1
d_gene: .

CDR3aa: CASPARGIDHRETQYF
CDR3nt: TGTGCCAGCCCCGCCCGGGGCATCGACCATCGAGAGACCCAGTACTTC
abundance: .
v_gene: TRBV2
len: 16
j_gene: TRBJ2-5
d_gene: .

CDR3aa: CASSLDTGGTDTQYF
CDR3nt: TGCGCCAGCAGTCTAGATACAGGGGGCACAGATACGCAGTATTTT
abundance: .
v_gene: TRBV4-3
len: 15
j_gene: TRBJ2-3
d_gene: TRBD1

CDR3aa: CASSQDRTGSASEYNEQFF
CDR3nt: TGCGCCAGCAGCCAAGATAGGACGGGTTCGGCTAGCGAGTACAATGAGCAGTTCTTC
abundance: .
v_gene: TRBV4-3
len: 19
j_gene: TRBJ2-1
d_gene: .

CDR3aa: CASTDRDFYGYTF
CDR3nt: TGCGCCAGCACAGACAGGGATTTCTATGGCTACACCTTC
abundance: .
v_gene: TRBV5-1
len: 13
j_gene: TRBJ1-2
d_gene: TRBD1

CDR3aa: CASSQIRQSIYEQYF
CDR3nt: TGCGCCAGCAGCCAAATCCGCCAGAGCATTTACGAGCAGTACTTC
abundance: .
v_gene: TRBV4-3
len: 15
j_gene: TRBJ2-7
d_gene: .

CDR3aa: CASSAAGTYEQYF
CDR3nt: TGTGCCAGCAGCGCCGCAGGGACCTACGAGCAGTACTTC
abundance: .
v_gene: TRBV5-4
len: 13
j_gene: TRBJ2-7
d_gene: .

CDR3aa: CASSLGLGYAEQFF
CDR3nt: TGTGCCAGCAGCTTGGGTCTGGGGTACGCTGAGCAGTTCTTC
abundance: few
v_gene: TRBV5-4
len: 14
j_gene: TRBJ2-1
d_gene: .

CDR3aa: CASSTGTSGESTDTQYF
CDR3nt: TGTGCCAGCAGCACAGGGACTAGCGGAGAAAGCACAGATACGCAGTATTTT
abundance: .
v_gene: TRBV7-9
len: 17
j_gene: TRBJ2-3
d_gene: TRBD2

CDR3aa: CASSLDTGDSNQPQHF
CDR3nt: TGTGCCAGCAGCTTAGATACCGGGGATAGCAATCAGCCCCAGCATTTT
abundance: once
v_gene: TRBV11-2
len: 16
j_gene: TRBJ1-5
d_gene: .

CDR3aa: CASSQGLGEQYF
CDR3nt: TGCGCCAGCAGCCAAGGGTTAGGGGAGCAGTACTTC
abundance: once
v_gene: TRBV4-1
len: 12
j_gene: TRBJ2-7
d_gene: .

CDR3aa: CASSIADRGLSGYTF
CDR3nt: TGTGCCAGTAGTATAGCCGACAGGGGGCTAAGTGGCTACACCTTC
abundance: once
v_gene: TRBV19
len: 15
j_gene: TRBJ1-2
d_gene: TRBD1

CDR3aa: CASSQDQGNTDTQYF
CDR3nt: TGTGCCAGCAGCCAAGATCAGGGTAACACAGATACGCAGTATTTT
abundance: .
v_gene: TRBV4-2
len: 15
j_gene: TRBJ2-3
d_gene: .

CDR3aa: CASSFDLGQPYEQYF
CDR3nt: TGTGCCAGCAGCTTCGACCTGGGACAGCCCTACGAGCAGTACTTC
abundance: .
v_gene: TRBV7-9
len: 15
j_gene: TRBJ2-7
d_gene: TRBD1

CDR3aa: CASSGLWRGERSTDTQYF
CDR3nt: TGTGCCAGCAGTGGACTTTGGAGAGGGGAGCGGAGCACAGATACGCAGTATTTT
abundance: .
v_gene: TRBV2
len: 18
j_gene: TRBJ2-3
d_gene: .

CDR3aa: CASSLVVDSYNEQFF
CDR3nt: TGTGCCAGCAGCTTAGTCGTCGACTCCTACAATGAGCAGTTCTTC
abundance: .
v_gene: TRBV7-6
len: 15
j_gene: TRBJ2-1
d_gene: .

CDR3aa: CASSMGPINQPQHF
CDR3nt: TGTGCCAGCAGCATGGGCCCAATTAACCAGCCCCAGCATTTT
abundance: .
v_gene: TRBV7-9
len: 14
j_gene: TRBJ1-5
d_gene: .

CDR3aa: CASSFDRSYEQYF
CDR3nt: TGTGCCAGCAGTTTTGACAGGAGCTACGAGCAGTACTTC
abundance: .
v_gene: TRBV6-5
len: 13
j_gene: TRBJ2-7
d_gene: .

CDR3aa: CASRSNRRSSEETQYF
CDR3nt: TGTGCCAGCAGGTCCAACCGGCGGAGTTCTGAAGAGACCCAGTACTTC
abundance: .
v_gene: TRBV28
len: 16
j_gene: TRBJ2-5
d_gene: .

CDR3aa: CASSPYSGKFSNYNEQFF
CDR3nt: TGTGCCAGCTCACCATATAGCGGGAAATTCTCTAACTACAATGAGCAGTTCTTC
abundance: .
v_gene: TRBV18
len: 18
j_gene: TRBJ2-1
d_gene: TRBD2

CDR3aa: CASSEFPDTTYEQYF
CDR3nt: TGTGCCAGCAGTGAATTTCCCGACACCACCTACGAGCAGTACTTC
abundance: .
v_gene: TRBV2
len: 15
j_gene: TRBJ2-7
d_gene: .

CDR3aa: CASSPTGALAKNIQYF
CDR3nt: TGTGCCAGCAGCCCGACAGGGGCTCTCGCCAAAAACATTCAGTACTTC
abundance: .
v_gene: TRBV9
len: 16
j_gene: TRBJ2-4
d_gene: TRBD1

CDR3aa: CASRSIGELFF
CDR3nt: TGTGCCAGCAGGTCGATCGGGGAGCTGTTTTTT
abundance: .
v_gene: TRBV7-9
len: 11
j_gene: TRBJ2-2
d_gene: .